Below are 23 T cell receptor beta chains sequenced from a single sample in a study of T cell responses to AZD1222 COVID-19 vaccine. Assay used: immunoSEQ multiplex PCR; TCRdb lists only in-frame clones, some missing. Seen here are around 120,000 clones, about nine tenths observed once, and the top ten hold approximately 7.9%. The source material was peripheral blood, sampled on day 0 of AZD1222 vaccination. These receptors were collected from an adult in good health.

The V gene is TRBV7-2, the J gene TRBJ1-6; 7 positions match TRBD1. V lost 4 bases to trimming and J lost 7 bases; unmatched junction nucleotides: 4. The CDR3 runs 14 residues. CDR1 and CDR2 from the germline V gene are SGHTA and FQGNSA. The DNA of the CDR3 is TGTGCCAGCAGCTCAGACAGGGACAATTCACCCCTCCACTTT. Translating it yields CASSSDRDNSPLHF. Together with reference TRBV7-2 and TRBJ1-6, the CDR3 gives the full variable domain: GAGVSQSPSNKVTEKGKDVELRCDPISGHTALYWYRQSLGQGLEFLIYFQGNSAPDKSGLPSDRFSAERTGGSVSTLTIQRTQQEDSAVYLCASSSDRDNSPLHFGNGTRLTVT.

J is TRBJ1-1 and V is TRBV5-1; tentative D call: TRBD1 (5 bases). CDR1 is SGHRS and CDR2 is YFSETQ in the germline V gene. The CDR3 extends over 14 amino acids. Trimming took off 4 bases at V and 4 bases at J, with 14 bases between the two ends. CDR3 bases: TGCGCCAGCAGCCAAGGCGGGGCGGGCACTGAAGCTTTCTTT. It yields the protein CASSQGGAGTEAFF.

The rearrangement joins TRBV21-1 to TRBJ2-2; TRBD2, the D gene given by the table, was not confirmed from the DNA. TRBV21-1 is a documented pseudogene. This CDR3 region has 15 residues. The DNA of the CDR3 is TGTGCCAGTTTGGGACTAGCGGCAAACACCGGGGAGCTGTTTTTT. Protein: CASLGLAANTGELFF.

The chain is built from TRBV2 and TRBJ2-5, with D unclear. The V gene lost 4 bases and the J gene lost 4 bases, with 4 bases spanning the gap. Germline V CDR1 and CDR2: SNHLY, FYNNEI. The CDR3 loop spans 11 amino acids. In nucleotides, the CDR3 is TGTGCCAGCAGTGCTCGAGAGACCCAGTACTTC. Its translation is CASSARETQYF.

This clone was counted once. The CDR3 DNA follows: TGTGCCAGCAGCTTACAGCAGGGTACTGAAGCTTTCTTT. Translation: CASSLQQGTEAFF. V and J are TRBV7-2 and TRBJ1-1, with a tentative D call TRBD1 (5 bases). The CDR3 consists of 13 residues. CDR1 and CDR2 (germline): SGHTA, FQGNSA. Trimming left V 2 bases short and J 5 bases short, with 9 bases between.

CDR3 sequence reads: CASTPDRGSYNEQFF. CDR3 bases: TGTGCCAGTACCCCGGACAGGGGCTCCTACAATGAGCAGTTCTTC. The J gene is TRBJ2-1, the V gene TRBV19; 9 bases match TRBD1. Unmatched junction bases numbered 4, after V lost 7 bases and J lost 0 bases. CDR3 length: 15 amino acids. Germline lookup yields CDR1 LNHDA and CDR2 SQIVND (reference sequence).

The chain employs TRBV6-4 and TRBJ2-2; 8 bases are a match to TRBD1. The ends lost 6 bases at V and 6 bases at J; junction bases unmatched: 3. The CDR3 totals 13 residues. CDR1 is MRHNA and CDR2 is SNTAGT in the germline V gene. This chain's CDR3 is CASRGTGPGELFF. The DNA of the CDR3 is TGTGCCAGCAGGGGGACAGGTCCCGGGGAGCTGTTTTTT.

The V and J genes are TRBV25-1 and TRBJ2-3; no firm D call. The CDR3 runs to 13 residues. Germline CDR1 is MGHDK and CDR2 is SYGVNS. V gave up 6 bases and J gave up 0 bases, with 7 bases separating them. The CDR3 region is CASRGPSTDTQYF. DNA of the CDR3: TGTGCCAGCAGAGGCCCGAGCACAGATACGCAGTATTTT.

The chain recombines TRBV9 with TRBJ2-7, with 11 nucleotides matching TRBD2. The CDR3 spans 12 residues. In germline, CDR1 is SGDLS, CDR2 YYNGEE. V shed 4 bases, J shed 7 bases, and the junction held 1 base outside the gene matches. The CDR3 reads CASSRLAGEQYF. The CDR3, as DNA: TGTGCCAGCAGCCGACTAGCGGGGGAGCAGTACTTC.

The V and J genes are TRBV7-9 and TRBJ2-1; tentatively, D is TRBD2 (6 bases). V was clipped by 5 bases and J by 4 bases, with 12 bases between them. CDR1 is SEHNR, CDR2 FQNEAQ, per germline (reference sequence). This CDR3 is 14 amino acids long. The DNA of the CDR3 is TGTGCCAGCAGCCAACTAGCAGATTACAATGAGCAGTTCTTC. Encoded protein: CASSQLADYNEQFF.

As for this clone: A read error is likely, as this CDR3 ends without the conserved phenylalanine or tryptophan. The chain employs TRBV6-5 and TRBJ1-2; D is possibly TRBD1 (6 bases). Between the trimmed V and J ends, which lost 6 bases and 0 bases, there was a span of 14 bases. CDR3 size: 15 residues. The V gene's germline CDR1 is MNHEY and CDR2 SVGAGI. The CDR3 is CASSADRYANYGYTL. The CDR3 region has the DNA TGTGCCAGCAGCGCCGACAGGTATGCTAACTATGGCTACACCCTC.

The V and J genes are TRBV14 and TRBJ1-6; D unclear. CDR1 is SGHDN, CDR2 FVKESK, per germline. The CDR3 has 13 amino acids. Deletions cut 3 bases from V and 11 bases from J, with 11 bases between. In DNA form, the CDR3 reads TGTGCCAGCAGCCAGGCCCGTACAGCACCCCTCCACTTT. Protein product: CASSQARTAPLHF.

In this sample, this clone turned up a few times. The V gene is TRBV10-3, the J gene TRBJ2-2; the D is unclear. The CDR3 loop spans 16 amino acids. Germline values: CDR1 ENHRY, CDR2 SYGVKD. V shed 0 bases and J shed 0 bases, with 8 bases lying between them. The DNA for the CDR3 is TGTGCCATCAGTGAGTCGGGCAGCACGAACACCGGGGAGCTGTTTTTT. It specifies CAISESGSTNTGELFF.

The V call is TRBV11-2, the J call TRBJ2-2, with 9 bases lining up with TRBD2. This CDR3 has 19 residues. The germline gives CDR1 SGHAT, CDR2 FQNNGV. Germline trimming cut 3 bases from V and 5 bases from J; bases unmatched to any gene: 16. CDR3 DNA: TGTGCCAGCAGCTTCACAAGCGGGAGGATATATCGGGTGACCGGGGAGCTGTTTTTT. It specifies CASSFTSGRIYRVTGELFF.

V is TRBV7-2 and J is TRBJ2-5; a weak D match, TRBD2 (6 bases). The germline V and J ends were trimmed by 1 base and 2 bases, with 17 bases remaining between them. CDR1 SGHTA and CDR2 FQGNSA come from the germline V gene. The CDR3 sequence is 17 residues long. The CDR3 region has the DNA TGTGCCAGCAGCTTAGTCTGGGGCGGGACCGTACAAGAGACCCAGTACTTC. Translating gives CASSLVWGGTVQETQYF.

The chain carries TRBV11-2 and TRBJ2-7, with 12 bases that match TRBD2. Germline V CDR1 and CDR2: SGHAT, FQNNGV. CDR3 length: 15 residues. With 1 base clipped from V and 7 bases from J, the junction kept 5 bases outside the gene matches. CDR3 region: CASSLGGTSGREQYF. The CDR3 DNA sequence: TGTGCCAGCAGCTTAGGTGGGACTAGCGGGCGGGAGCAGTACTTC.

This rearrangement joins TRBV5-1 to TRBJ2-7, with 7 bases fitting TRBD2. This CDR3 comprises 14 residues. The trim removed 0 bases at V and 5 bases at J, leaving 5 bases unmatched. Germline values: CDR1 SGHRS, CDR2 YFSETQ. This CDR3 reads CASSLVGGSNEQYF. For the CDR3, the DNA is TGCGCCAGCAGCTTGGTCGGGGGGTCAAACGAGCAGTACTTC. The entire variable domain, with the rest obtained from reference TRBV5-1 and TRBJ2-7, is as follows: KAGVTQTPRYLIKTRGQQVTLSCSPISGHRSVSWYQQTPGQGLQFLFEYFSETQRNKGNFPGRFSGRQFSNSRSEMNVSTLELGDSALYLCASSLVGGSNEQYFGPGTRLTVT.

This chain connects TRBV9 to TRBJ2-1; D is uncertain. Trimming left V 0 bases short and J 9 bases short, with 7 bases between. The CDR3 spans 12 residues. Germline CDR1 and CDR2: SGDLS and YYNGEE. Here the CDR3 reads CASSVGLGEQFF. In DNA form, the CDR3 reads TGTGCCAGCAGCGTAGGCTTAGGTGAGCAGTTCTTC.

The V and J genes are TRBV19 and TRBJ1-4; 7 bases map to TRBD1. This CDR3 region has 15 residues. V dropped 1 base and J dropped 8; count of bases not matched to a gene: 7. Looked up from germline, CDR1 is LNHDA and CDR2 is SQIVND (reference sequence). The CDR3 DNA reads TGTGCCAGTAGTATAGCCCGACAGGGAAGGGAAAAACTGTTTTTT. This translates into CASSIARQGREKLFF.

The chain recombines TRBV9 with TRBJ2-7; no firm D call. The CDR3 totals 15 residues. Trimming took 4 bases from V and 3 from J, leaving 17 bases between them. Germline V gene lookup returns CDR1 SGDLS and CDR2 YYNGEE. CDR3 in DNA: TGTGCCAGCAGCCCACAGACGTCCCTAGGCTACGAGCAGTACTTC. Residues: CASSPQTSLGYEQYF.

V is TRBV6-2 or TRBV6-3 and J is TRBJ2-1; 11 positions match TRBD2. The V and J ends lost 0 bases and 1 base, in that order; junction bases with no gene match: 8. CDR1 and CDR2 (germline): MNHEY, SVGEGT. There are 19 residues in the CDR3. In DNA form, the CDR3 reads TGTGCCAGCAGTTACTCGTTAGCGGGAGGGCCTGAATCCTACAATGAGCAGTTCTTC. This sequence encodes CASSYSLAGGPESYNEQFF.

The chain carries TRBV2 and TRBJ2-2, with 7 bases fitting TRBD2. Germline trimming cut 4 bases from V and 6 bases from J; bases unmatched to any gene: 5. The CDR3 runs 14 residues. Germline V gene lookup returns CDR1 SNHLY and CDR2 FYNNEI. The CDR3 DNA is TGTGCCAGCAGTGTAGAACGGGGGGCCGGGGAGCTGTTTTTT. It codes for CASSVERGAGELFF.

CDR3 in amino acids: CASSRQGATNEKLFF. In DNA form, the CDR3 reads TGTGCCAGCAGCAGGCAGGGGGCAACTAATGAAAAACTGTTTTTT. The J gene is TRBJ1-4, the V gene TRBV7-2; 7 nucleotides match TRBD1. V lost 5 bases and J lost 0; bases outside the gene matches: 3. Germline V lookup: CDR1 SGHTA, CDR2 FQGNSA. This CDR3 has 15 residues. Full variable domain (missing parts from reference TRBV7-2 and TRBJ1-4): GAGVSQSPSNKVTEKGKDVELRCDPISGHTALYWYRQSLGQGLEFLIYFQGNSAPDKSGLPSDRFSAERTGGSVSTLTIQRTQQEDSAVYLCASSRQGATNEKLFFGSGTQLSVL.